The text below deals with one TCR beta chain. This clonotype was seen only a few times. Its antigen has not been determined. Base qualities were left out, and no much larger clone turns up one base away. This entry comes from a study of blood T cells in healthy people across ages (dated by TCRdb to about 2015). Broadly, across the study: Template switching captured roughly one uniquely barcoded TCR beta cDNA molecule per two T cells in model experiments. To track age-related changes in TCR beta repertoire diversity, the study relied on deep sequencing normalized with unique cDNA molecular identifiers. Four age groups were formed from the donors: young (average approximately 15 years), middle-aged (just under 40), aged (62) and long-lived (more than 75). Donors of different ages were randomly distributed across sequencing lanes to avoid experimental bias. Using the same blood draw, the study looked at two additional independent replicas of 1 million unique cDNA reads for two donors, one aged 18 to 30 and the other aged 80 or older. Points the paper makes about the study in general: The percentage of naive T cells measured by flow cytometry correlated strongly with observed TCR beta diversity. Conclusive comparison of naive and antigen-experienced compartments was prevented by the profiling of bulk unsorted PBMCs. As age increased, observed TCR beta diversity per million T cells dropped in a roughly linear way, and a significant reduction was already evident by age 40. The long-lived group showed more naive CD4+ T cells, fewer expanded clones and increased TCR diversity than the aged group, suggesting age selection. Because donor CMV infection status was unknown, age-related changes in expanded clonotypes were potentially confounded. Estimates of total diversity based on one million sequenced T cells were considered lower bounds and underestimates.

Library construction relied on 5' RACE. The instrument given in TCRdb is Illumina HiSeq 2500. A second about 6 to 11 cycle PCR used a sample-barcoded 5' primer and a J-beta primer mix. A template-switch 5' adaptor carrying 12 random nucleotides introduced a unique molecular identifier onto each TCR beta cDNA molecule. Each sample yielded at least 2.5 million CDR3-containing paired-end reads. First-strand cDNA was synthesized from all RNA with the Mint cDNA synthesis kit, primed by a TRBC-specific oligonucleotide. All cDNA was treated with uracil-DNA glycosylase and then went through a first 18-cycle PCR with the universal primers M1SS and BC2_uni_R. On the study's bioinformatics: Each sample was normalized by randomly selecting 1 million high-quality reads, each carrying a distinct molecular identifier. Reads with shared molecular identifiers were discarded instead of being binned into consensus sequences. MiTCR, set to a Q25 quality threshold and the strictest error-elimination algorithm, was used for CDR3 identification, clonotype clustering and error correction. Lower-bound total TCR beta diversity was estimated with a nonparametric unseen species model using Euler transformation. The public reads were reanalyzed by TCRdb: fastp trimming at Q25, MiXCR alignment, in-frame beta chains only. Rows merge per CDR3 protein into single entries with the most common DNA and genes. The V and J calls follow TCRdb's processing rather than the paper's. The sample table contains about 590,000 distinct CDR3 sequences; only one count was recorded for approximately 30% of them. The ten biggest clones cover around 14% of the sample.

The donors were 40 or so Caucasian individuals from Russia, aged roughly 6 to 100 years, who were systemically healthy. Approximately 9.3 milliliters of peripheral blood were collected from each donor into EDTA-treated Vacutainer tubes. Ficoll-Paque density-gradient centrifugation was used to isolate PBMCs, with at least 7 million per sample. Total RNA, at least 6 micrograms per sample, was extracted from PBMCs with Trizol reagent. For every donor, an aliquot of PBMCs went through flow cytometry to measure the percentages of naive CD45RAhigh/CD27high T cells. V and J lose 3 bases and 4 bases, and a span of 14 bases separates them. From the cysteine through the phenylalanine, the CDR3 covers 14 amino acids. The kept DNA is CDR3 alone, 42 bases in frame from the first base. Based on the germline V gene (reference sequence), the CDR1 and CDR2 sequences are SGHNT and YYREEE.

The source material was blood. This receptor was obtained from a woman over 75 in good health. This chain is built from TRBV5-4 and TRBJ2-7; the D gene is not confidently resolved. The nucleotide sequence is given as TGTGCCAGCAGCTCCGGACCCGTGAAGTACGAGCAGTACTTC. Its protein reads: CASSSGPVKYEQYF.